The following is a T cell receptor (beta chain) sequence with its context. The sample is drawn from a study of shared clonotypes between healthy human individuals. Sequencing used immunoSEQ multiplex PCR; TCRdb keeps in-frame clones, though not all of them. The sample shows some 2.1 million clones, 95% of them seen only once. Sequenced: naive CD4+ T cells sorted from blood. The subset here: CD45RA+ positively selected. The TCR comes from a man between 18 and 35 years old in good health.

The CDR3 sequence is CASSGGQDRGLHEQYF. The DNA for the CDR3 is TGTGCCAGCAGCGGCGGACAAGACAGGGGGCTACACGAGCAGTACTTC. The chain recombines TRBV9 with TRBJ2-7; 10 bases line up with TRBD1. V was pared by 3 bases and J by 5 bases, with 11 bases of the junction left unmatched. Germline loops: CDR1 SGDLS, CDR2 YYNGEE. This CDR3 contains 16 residues.